The 28 T cell receptor beta chains in this list originate from one sample, sequenced in a study of control samples from healthy donors and cancer patients. Method: immunoSEQ multiplex PCR; TCRdb's copy keeps in-frame clones and lacks some. This sample carries approximately 210,000 clones, about 90% of them seen once, and the ten largest clones take over 1.5%. The specimen was blood. These TCRs come from a man younger than 40 in good health.

This chain links TRBV24-1 with TRBJ2-2, with 16 nucleotides matching TRBD2. Per the germline V gene, CDR1 is KGHDR and CDR2 is SFDVKD. The CDR3 has 18 residues. V was clipped by 4 bases and J by 7 bases; unmatched bases: 8. In DNA form, the CDR3 reads TGTGCCACCAGTGACCCCGGGACTAGCGGGGGGGCCAGCGGGGAGCTGTTTTTT. This encodes CATSDPGTSGGASGELFF.

The V and J genes are TRBV6-5 and TRBJ2-3, with TRBD1 as a possible D gene (6 bases). Germline-derived CDR1 and CDR2 are MNHEY and SVGAGI. Trimming shortened V by 10 bases and J by 6 bases, and 23 bases separated the two germline ends. The CDR3 runs to 15 residues. The CDR3 spells CATAPRGGLGDTQYF. Written as DNA, the CDR3 is TGTGCCACCGCCCCAAGAGGGGGTCTAGGGGATACGCAGTATTTT.

The chain is built from TRBV6-2 or TRBV6-3 and TRBJ2-6; maybe TRBD1 (6 bases). V was cut by 5 bases and J by 4 bases, with 12 bases left in between. The germline CDR1 and CDR2 sequences are MNHEY and SVGEGT. The CDR3 sequence is 15 residues long. Here the CDR3 reads CASSDWGRGANVLTF. Written as DNA, the CDR3 is TGTGCCAGCAGTGACTGGGGGCGAGGGGCCAACGTCCTGACTTTC.

The V and J genes are TRBV7-6 and TRBJ1-5, with a tentative D call TRBD1 (5 bases). This CDR3 is 15 amino acids long. V was pared by 1 base and J by 1 base, with 8 bases between. Germline loops: CDR1 SGHVS, CDR2 FNYEAQ. The CDR3 is CASSLVGGSNQPQHF. The CDR3 nucleotides read TGTGCCAGCAGCTTAGTCGGGGGGAGCAATCAGCCCCAGCATTTT.

On this clone: Other DNA variants within this sample encode the same CDR3. V is TRBV3-1 (or the pseudogene TRBV3-2) and J is TRBJ1-3; a weak D match, TRBD1 (5 bases). This CDR3 region has 15 residues. Germline CDR1 LGHDT, CDR2 YNNKEL (reference sequence). V lost 1 base and J lost 1, with 8 bases in between. CDR3 nucleotides: TGTGCCAGCAGCCAAGCACCAGGGTCTGGAAACACCATATATTTT. This encodes CASSQAPGSGNTIYF.

V gene TRBV11-2 combines with J gene TRBJ2-2; D is ambiguous. Trimming took off 4 bases at V and 3 bases at J, with 6 bases between the two ends. There are 13 residues in the CDR3. Germline V gene sequence: CDR1 SGHAT, CDR2 FQNNGV. The CDR3 sequence is CASSYKYTGELFF. CDR3 nucleotides: TGTGCCAGCAGCTACAAGTACACCGGGGAGCTGTTTTTT.

The chain is built from TRBV19 and TRBJ2-6, with D perhaps TRBD2 (6 bases). Germline V gene lookup returns CDR1 LNHDA and CDR2 SQIVND (reference sequence). This CDR3 region has 13 residues. The CDR3 reads CAVRDSGANVLTF. The DNA for the CDR3 is TGTGCAGTGCGGGACTCTGGGGCCAACGTCCTGACTTTC.

The chain recombines TRBV6-5 with TRBJ1-1, with 10 bases matching TRBD1. CDR1 MNHEY and CDR2 SVGAGI come from the germline V gene. There are 14 residues in the CDR3. After removal of 8 bases from V and 4 bases from J, the junction contained 7 bases not matched to a gene. The chain's CDR3 is CASSGQGVRTEAFF. The CDR3 DNA follows: TGTGCCAGCTCAGGACAGGGGGTTCGCACTGAAGCTTTCTTT.

This clone was seen only a few times. The chain has TRBV5-1 and TRBJ1-2, with 10 bases lining up with TRBD1. Germline CDR1 reads SGHRS; CDR2 reads YFSETQ. There are 13 residues in the CDR3. Trimming took 4 bases from V and 6 from J; bases not matched to a gene: 3. CDR3: CASSVGQGNGYTF. The CDR3 nucleotides read TGCGCCAGCAGCGTGGGACAGGGGAATGGCTACACCTTC.

This chain uses TRBV7-9 with TRBJ2-7; tentative D call: TRBD1 (6 bases). The CDR3 is made up of 13 amino acids. The V end was cut by 5 bases, the J end by 9 bases, with 17 bases between. The V gene's germline CDR1 is SEHNR and CDR2 FQNEAQ (reference sequence). The CDR3 sequence is CASSLEQGWVQYF. The CDR3, as DNA: TGTGCCAGCAGCCTTGAACAGGGATGGGTGCAGTACTTC.

The J gene is TRBJ2-1, the V gene TRBV6-1; D is tentatively TRBD1 or TRBD2 (5 bases each). Germline V CDR1 and CDR2: MNHNS, SASEGT. The CDR3 spans 16 residues. V was clipped by 4 bases and J by 1 base, with 14 bases between them. The CDR3 protein is CASSGMRGGSYNEQFF. The CDR3 DNA sequence: TGTGCCAGCAGTGGAATGAGGGGTGGGTCCTACAATGAGCAGTTCTTC.

This chain uses TRBV7-6 with TRBJ1-1; 7 positions match TRBD1. Germline V CDR1 and CDR2: SGHVS, FNYEAQ. V was clipped by 5 bases and J by 1 base; unmatched bases: 10. The CDR3 is 16 residues long. CDR3 in DNA: TGTGCCAGCAGCCTTTCTATTTGGACAGGGAACACTGAAGCTTTCTTT. It yields the protein CASSLSIWTGNTEAFF. Combining the CDR3 with reference TRBV7-6 and TRBJ1-1 gives the whole variable domain GAGVSQSPRYKVTKRGQDVALRCDPISGHVSLYWYRQALGQGPEFLTYFNYEAQQDKSGLPNDRFSAERPEGSISTLTIQRTEQRDSAMYRCASSLSIWTGNTEAFFGQGTRLTVV.

V gene TRBV14 combines with J gene TRBJ2-1, with D perhaps matching TRBD1 (6 bases). The germline V and J ends were trimmed by 0 bases and 6 bases, with 9 bases remaining between them. The germline V gene encodes CDR1 SGHDN and CDR2 FVKESK. The CDR3 totals 14 residues. The CDR3 coding sequence is TGTGCCAGCAGCCAAGAACAGGGAATCAATGAGCAGTTCTTC. Translating it yields CASSQEQGINEQFF.

This clone was seen just once. The chain carries TRBV3-1 (or the pseudogene TRBV3-2) and TRBJ2-7; D is undetermined. Germline-derived CDR1 and CDR2 are LGHDT and YNNKEL (reference sequence). The V gene lost 0 bases and the J gene lost 4 bases, with 13 bases spanning the gap. The CDR3 is made up of 15 amino acids. As DNA, the CDR3 is TGTGCCAGCAGCCAAGAAGGACGTGTACTATACGAGCAGTACTTC. Its translation is CASSQEGRVLYEQYF.

The chain joins TRBV7-9 to TRBJ1-2; TRBD1 might be the D (5 bases). Trimming stripped 5 bases from V and 6 bases from J, with 7 bases between. The CDR3 has 11 amino acids. Looked up from germline, CDR1 is SEHNR and CDR2 is FQNEAQ (reference sequence). CDR3 loop: CASSQGDGYTF. For the CDR3, the DNA is TGTGCCAGCAGCCAGGGTGATGGCTACACCTTC. Looking up the rest from reference TRBV7-9 and TRBJ1-2 gives the full variable domain: DTGVSQNPRHKITKRGQNVTFRCDPISEHNRLYWYRQTLGQGPEFLTYFQNEAQLEKSRLLSDRFSAERPKGSFSTLEIQRTEQGDSAMYLCASSQGDGYTFGSGTRLTVV.

This clone is a singleton in its sample. The genes are TRBV7-9 and TRBJ2-3; 12 bases align to TRBD2. The J segment lost 5 bases and the V segment lost 4 bases, leaving 10 bases of the junction unmatched. This CDR3 region has 17 residues. The germline V gene has CDR1 SEHNR and CDR2 FQNEAQ (reference sequence). The CDR3 is CASSSNSLAGGLDTQYF. CDR3 nucleotides: TGTGCCAGCAGCTCCAACTCACTAGCGGGGGGCCTAGATACGCAGTATTTT. Looking up the rest from reference TRBV7-9 and TRBJ2-3 gives the full variable domain: DTGVSQNPRHKITKRGQNVTFRCDPISEHNRLYWYRQTLGQGPEFLTYFQNEAQLEKSRLLSDRFSAERPKGSFSTLEIQRTEQGDSAMYLCASSSNSLAGGLDTQYFGPGTRLTVL.

V and J are TRBV19 and TRBJ2-1; D is unclear. CDR3 length equals 13 residues. Per germline, CDR1 LNHDA and CDR2 SQIVND (reference sequence). The V end was cut by 4 bases, the J end by 7 bases, with 11 bases between. The CDR3 bases are TGTGCCAGTAGTACATTCCCCGGGAATGAGCAGTTCTTC. Its protein is CASSTFPGNEQFF.

V gene TRBV24-1 combines with J gene TRBJ2-1; 8 bases match TRBD2. Germline V lookup: CDR1 KGHDR, CDR2 SFDVKD. Losses at the gene ends were 5 bases for V and 0 bases for J; bases not matched to a gene: 14. This CDR3 has 19 residues. Here the CDR3 reads CATSGRAGDSKNSYNEQFF. The CDR3 nucleotides are TGTGCCACCAGTGGCCGAGCGGGGGATAGTAAAAACTCCTACAATGAGCAGTTCTTC.

V and J are TRBV4-1 and TRBJ2-3; TRBD2 matches at 8 bases. J was trimmed by 4 bases and V by 0 bases; bases with no gene match: 12. Germline V lookup: CDR1 MGHRA, CDR2 YSYEKL. The CDR3 is made up of 18 amino acids. CDR3: CASSQEGGHGGAADTQYF. The CDR3 coding sequence is TGCGCCAGCAGCCAAGAAGGTGGGCACGGGGGGGCAGCAGATACGCAGTATTTT.

The J gene is TRBJ2-2, the V gene TRBV12-3 or TRBV12-4, with a tentative D call TRBD1 (5 bases). Trimming took 5 bases from V and 8 from J, leaving 12 bases between them. The CDR3 is made up of 13 amino acids. The CDR3 spells CASSQGVGGELFF. The CDR3 DNA reads as TGTGCCAGCAGTCAAGGGGTTGGAGGGGAGCTGTTTTTT.

The genes are TRBV6-4 and TRBJ1-6; 8 positions agree with TRBD1. The CDR3 is made up of 14 amino acids. V dropped 6 bases and J dropped 5; count of bases not matched to a gene: 3. The germline gives CDR1 MRHNA, CDR2 SNTAGT. The CDR3 DNA follows: TGTGCCAGCAGAAAGGACAGGGATAATTCACCCCTCCACTTT. This sequence encodes CASRKDRDNSPLHF.

The gene calls are TRBV5-1 and TRBJ2-5, with a possible D match to TRBD1 (6 bases). The germline V gene encodes CDR1 SGHRS and CDR2 YFSETQ. CDR3 length: 13 amino acids. The V end was cut by 5 bases, the J end by 2 bases, with 10 bases between. The CDR3 loop reads CASRYRDQETQYF. The CDR3 region has the DNA TGCGCCAGCAGATACAGGGATCAAGAGACCCAGTACTTC.

This clone has a handful of counts. This chain connects TRBV5-1 to TRBJ2-3; a possible D gene is TRBD1 (5 bases). Per the germline V gene, CDR1 is SGHRS and CDR2 is YFSETQ. The CDR3 runs to 15 residues. V was shortened by 0 bases and J by 1 base, with 9 bases between the two germline ends. CDR3 nucleotides: TGCGCCAGCAGCTTGGAGGGGCAGCGCACAGATACGCAGTATTTT. This encodes CASSLEGQRTDTQYF.

The chain couples TRBV19 to TRBJ1-5; D not certain. The CDR3 spans 15 residues. Germline lookup yields CDR1 LNHDA and CDR2 SQIVND (reference sequence). The ends were cut back, 5 bases at V and 0 bases at J, with 11 bases in the middle. In nucleotides, the CDR3 is TGTGCCAGTAGTCCCTTCGACTTTAGCAATCAGCCCCAGCATTTT. It is translated as CASSPFDFSNQPQHF.

The genes are TRBV7-3 and TRBJ2-1, with 9 bases aligning to TRBD2. V gave up 3 bases and J gave up 6 bases; unmatched junction bases: 18. Per germline, CDR1 SGHTA and CDR2 FQGTGA. The CDR3 loop spans 19 amino acids. In DNA form, the CDR3 reads TGTGCCAGCAGCTTTGGTCCAGCGGGGGGACACCGCGATCGCAATGAGCAGTTCTTC. This sequence encodes CASSFGPAGGHRDRNEQFF. The full variable domain, with the rest looked up from reference TRBV7-3 and TRBJ2-1, is GAGVSQTPSNKVTEKGKYVELRCDPISGHTALYWYRQSLGQGPEFLIYFQGTGAADDSGLPNDRFFAVRPEGSVSTLKIQRTERGDSAVYLCASSFGPAGGHRDRNEQFFGPGTRLTVL.

The rearrangement links TRBV19 to TRBJ1-4, with D hard to call. The CDR3 runs to 14 residues. Trimming took off 3 bases at V and 5 bases at J, with 10 bases between the two ends. From germline, CDR1 is LNHDA and CDR2 SQIVND (reference sequence). CDR3 region: CASSMNSLNEKLFF. CDR3 nucleotides: TGTGCCAGTAGTATGAACAGCCTGAATGAAAAACTGTTTTTT.

This chain links TRBV3-1 (or the pseudogene TRBV3-2) with TRBJ1-6; 11 nucleotides align to TRBD1. The CDR3 is 16 residues long. Unmatched junction bases numbered 3, after V lost 2 bases and J lost 6 bases. Germline CDR1 reads LGHDT; CDR2 reads YNNKEL (reference sequence). DNA for the CDR3: TGTGCCAGCAGCCAACGGACAGGGGGCTTTAATTCACCCCTCCACTTT. Its translation is CASSQRTGGFNSPLHF.

This rearrangement joins TRBV13 to TRBJ1-4, with D perhaps matching TRBD1 (5 bases). V shed 1 base and J shed 8 bases, with 14 bases lying between them. CDR3 length: 15 amino acids. In germline, CDR1 is PRHDT, CDR2 FYEKMQ (reference sequence). The CDR3 loop is CASSLEGDRGEKLFF. The CDR3 nucleotides read TGTGCCAGCAGCTTAGAAGGGGACCGAGGGGAAAAACTGTTTTTT.